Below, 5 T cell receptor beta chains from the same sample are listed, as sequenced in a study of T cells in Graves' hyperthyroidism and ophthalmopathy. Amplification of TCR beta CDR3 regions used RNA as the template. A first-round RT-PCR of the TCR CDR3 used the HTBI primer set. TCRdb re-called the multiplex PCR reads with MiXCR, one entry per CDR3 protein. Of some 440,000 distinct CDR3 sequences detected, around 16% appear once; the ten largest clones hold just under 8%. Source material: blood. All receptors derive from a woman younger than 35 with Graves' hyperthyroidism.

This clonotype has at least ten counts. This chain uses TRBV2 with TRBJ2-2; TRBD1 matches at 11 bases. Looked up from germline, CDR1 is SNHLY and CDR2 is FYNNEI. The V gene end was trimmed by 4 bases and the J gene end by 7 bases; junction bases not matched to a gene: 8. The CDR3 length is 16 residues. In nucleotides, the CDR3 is TGTGCCAGCAGTGCGCGGACAGGGGGCGCTTTCGGGGAGCTGTTTTTT. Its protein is CASSARTGGAFGELFF.

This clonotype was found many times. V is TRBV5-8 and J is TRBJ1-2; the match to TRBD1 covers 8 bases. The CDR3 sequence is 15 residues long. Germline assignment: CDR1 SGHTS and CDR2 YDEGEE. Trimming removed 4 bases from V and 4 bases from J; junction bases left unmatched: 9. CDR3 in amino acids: CASSPVGQGLYGYTF. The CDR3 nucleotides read TGTGCCAGCAGCCCGGTAGGACAGGGCCTCTATGGCTACACCTTC.

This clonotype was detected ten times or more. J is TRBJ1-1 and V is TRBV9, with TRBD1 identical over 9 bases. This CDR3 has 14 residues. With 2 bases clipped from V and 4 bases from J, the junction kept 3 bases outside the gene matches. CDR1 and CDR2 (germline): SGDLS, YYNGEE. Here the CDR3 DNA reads TGTGCCAGCAGCGTCCGGGACAGGGTCACTGAAGCTTTCTTT. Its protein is CASSVRDRVTEAFF. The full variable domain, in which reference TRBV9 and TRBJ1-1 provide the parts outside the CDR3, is DSGVTQTPKHLITATGQRVTLRCSPRSGDLSVYWYQQSLDQGLQFLIQYYNGEERAKGNILERFSAQQFPDLHSELNLSSLELGDSALYFCASSVRDRVTEAFFGQGTRLTVV.

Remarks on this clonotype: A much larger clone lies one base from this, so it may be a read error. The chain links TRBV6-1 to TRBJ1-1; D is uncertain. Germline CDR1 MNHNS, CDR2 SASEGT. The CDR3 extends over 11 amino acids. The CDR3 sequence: CANSDYTEAFF. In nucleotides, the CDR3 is TGTGCCAACAGTGACTACACTGAAGCTTTCTTT.

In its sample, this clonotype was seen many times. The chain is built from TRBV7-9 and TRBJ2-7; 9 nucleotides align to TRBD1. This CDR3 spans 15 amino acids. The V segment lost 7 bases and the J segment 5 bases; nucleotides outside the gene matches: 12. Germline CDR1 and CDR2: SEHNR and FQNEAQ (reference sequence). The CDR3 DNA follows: TGTGCCAGCACCCTAACCAGGACAGGGGACCACGAGCAGTACTTC. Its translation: CASTLTRTGDHEQYF.